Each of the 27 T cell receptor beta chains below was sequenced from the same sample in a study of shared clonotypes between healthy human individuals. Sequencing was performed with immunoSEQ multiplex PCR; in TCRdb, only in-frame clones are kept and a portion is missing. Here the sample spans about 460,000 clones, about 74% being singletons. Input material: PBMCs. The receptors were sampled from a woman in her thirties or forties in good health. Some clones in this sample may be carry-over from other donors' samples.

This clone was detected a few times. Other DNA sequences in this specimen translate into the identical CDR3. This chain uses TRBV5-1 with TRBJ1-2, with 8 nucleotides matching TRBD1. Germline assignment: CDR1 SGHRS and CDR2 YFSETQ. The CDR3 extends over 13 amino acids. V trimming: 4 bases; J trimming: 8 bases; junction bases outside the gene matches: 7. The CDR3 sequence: CASSLGQVDGYTF. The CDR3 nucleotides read TGCGCCAGCAGCCTGGGACAGGTCGACGGCTACACCTTC.

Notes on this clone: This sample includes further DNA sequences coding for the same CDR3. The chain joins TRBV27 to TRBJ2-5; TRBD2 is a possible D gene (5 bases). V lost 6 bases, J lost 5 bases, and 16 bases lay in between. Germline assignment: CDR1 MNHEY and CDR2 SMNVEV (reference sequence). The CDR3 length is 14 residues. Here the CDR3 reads CASSPRGVVETQYF. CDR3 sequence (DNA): TGTGCCAGCAGCCCACGGGGAGTCGTGGAGACCCAGTACTTC.

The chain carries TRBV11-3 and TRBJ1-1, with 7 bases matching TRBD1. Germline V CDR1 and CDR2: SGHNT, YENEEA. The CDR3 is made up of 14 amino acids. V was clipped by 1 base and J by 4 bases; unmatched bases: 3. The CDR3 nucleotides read TGTGCCAGCAGCTTAGGCAGGGGGTCCACTGAAGCTTTCTTT. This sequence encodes CASSLGRGSTEAFF.

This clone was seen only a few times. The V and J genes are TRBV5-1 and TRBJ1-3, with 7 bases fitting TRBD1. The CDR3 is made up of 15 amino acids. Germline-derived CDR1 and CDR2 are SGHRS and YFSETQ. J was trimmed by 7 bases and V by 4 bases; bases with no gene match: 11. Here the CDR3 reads CASSQMRGGRNTIYF. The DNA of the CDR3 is TGCGCCAGCAGCCAAATGAGAGGGGGCCGCAACACCATATATTTT. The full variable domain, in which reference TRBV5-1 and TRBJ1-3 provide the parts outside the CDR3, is KAGVTQTPRYLIKTRGQQVTLSCSPISGHRSVSWYQQTPGQGLQFLFEYFSETQRNKGNFPGRFSGRQFSNSRSEMNVSTLELGDSALYLCASSQMRGGRNTIYFGEGSWLTVV.

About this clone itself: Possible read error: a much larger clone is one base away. As DNA, the CDR3 is TGTGCCGGCAGCTTTCGCGCAGCGGGTACAGCTTTCCTCGACGAGCAGTACTTC. This sequence encodes CAGSFRAAGTAFLDEQYF. The rearrangement links TRBV7-8 to TRBJ2-7; D may be TRBD2 (6 bases). CDR1 and CDR2 from the germline V gene are SGHVS and FQNEAQ. CDR3 length: 18 amino acids.

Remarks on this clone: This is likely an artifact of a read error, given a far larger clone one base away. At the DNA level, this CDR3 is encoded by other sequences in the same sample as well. CDR3: CASSHWDRAYEQYF. CDR3 DNA: TGCGCCAGCAGCCATTGGGACAGAGCCTACGAGCAGTACTTC. J is TRBJ2-7 and V is TRBV14; 7 bases map to TRBD1. This CDR3 is built from 14 residues. Germline-derived CDR1 and CDR2 are SGHDN and FVKESK.

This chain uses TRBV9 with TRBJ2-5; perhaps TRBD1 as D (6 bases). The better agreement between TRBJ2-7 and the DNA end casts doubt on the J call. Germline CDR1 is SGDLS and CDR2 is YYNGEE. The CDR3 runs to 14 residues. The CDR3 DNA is TGTGCCAGCAGCCCTCGGACAGCCCCCTACGAGCAGTACTTC. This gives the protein CASSPRTAPYEQYF.

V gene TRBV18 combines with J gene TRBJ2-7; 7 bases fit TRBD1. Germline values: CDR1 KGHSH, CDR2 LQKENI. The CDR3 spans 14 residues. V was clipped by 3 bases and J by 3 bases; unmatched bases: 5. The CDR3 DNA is TGTGCCAGCTCACCCTGGGACAGTGGCTACGAGCAGTACTTC. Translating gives CASSPWDSGYEQYF. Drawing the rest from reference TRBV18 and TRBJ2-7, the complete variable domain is NAGVMQNPRHLVRRRGQEARLRCSPMKGHSHVYWYRQLPEEGLKFMVYLQKENIIDESGMPKERFSAEFPKEGPSILRIQQVVRGDSAAYFCASSPWDSGYEQYFGPGTRLTVT.

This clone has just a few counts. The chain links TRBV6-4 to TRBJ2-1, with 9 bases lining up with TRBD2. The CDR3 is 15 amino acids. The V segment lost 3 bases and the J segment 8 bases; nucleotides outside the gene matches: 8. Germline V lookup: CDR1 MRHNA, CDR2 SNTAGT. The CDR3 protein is CASSEGAGGNDEQFF. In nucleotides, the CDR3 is TGTGCCAGCAGTGAAGGAGCGGGAGGAAATGATGAGCAGTTCTTC.

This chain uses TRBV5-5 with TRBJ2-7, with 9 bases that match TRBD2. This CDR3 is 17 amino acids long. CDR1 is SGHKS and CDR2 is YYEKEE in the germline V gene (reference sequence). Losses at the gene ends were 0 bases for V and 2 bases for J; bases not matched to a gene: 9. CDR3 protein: CASSLGLLVAGAYEQYF. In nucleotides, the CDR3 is TGTGCCAGCAGCTTGGGCCTCCTGGTAGCGGGGGCCTACGAGCAGTACTTC.

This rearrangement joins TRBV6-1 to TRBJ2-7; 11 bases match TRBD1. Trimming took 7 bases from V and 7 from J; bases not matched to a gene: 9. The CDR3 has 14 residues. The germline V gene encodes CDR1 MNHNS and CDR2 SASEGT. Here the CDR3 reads CASKWTGGSREQYF. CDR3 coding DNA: TGTGCCAGCAAATGGACAGGGGGCTCTCGAGAGCAGTACTTC.

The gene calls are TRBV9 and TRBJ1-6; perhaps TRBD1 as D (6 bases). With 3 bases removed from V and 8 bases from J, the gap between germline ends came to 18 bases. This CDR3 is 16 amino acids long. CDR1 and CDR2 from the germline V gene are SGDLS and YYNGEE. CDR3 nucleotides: TGTGCCAGCAGCGCCGTAGGGTCAGGGGCCTATTCACCCCTCCACTTT. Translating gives CASSAVGSGAYSPLHF.

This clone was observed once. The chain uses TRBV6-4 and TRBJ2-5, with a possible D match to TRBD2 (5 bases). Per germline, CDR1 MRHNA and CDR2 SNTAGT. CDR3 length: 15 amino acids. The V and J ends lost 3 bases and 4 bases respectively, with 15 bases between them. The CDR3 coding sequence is TGTGCCAGCAGTGAGAGCGGCGGAGGTTTAGAGACCCAGTACTTC. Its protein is CASSESGGGLETQYF.

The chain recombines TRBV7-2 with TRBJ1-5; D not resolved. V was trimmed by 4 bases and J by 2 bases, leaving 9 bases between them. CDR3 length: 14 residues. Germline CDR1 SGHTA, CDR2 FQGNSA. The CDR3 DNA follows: TGTGCCAGCAGCTCGACATCCGGCAATCAGCCCCAGCATTTT. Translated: CASSSTSGNQPQHF.

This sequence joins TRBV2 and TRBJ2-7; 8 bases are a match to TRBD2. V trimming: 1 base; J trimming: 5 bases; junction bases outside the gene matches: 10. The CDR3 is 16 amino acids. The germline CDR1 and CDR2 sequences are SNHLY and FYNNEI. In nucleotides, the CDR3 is TGTGCCAGCAGTGAAGGGACTAGCAGGGGCGGTGACGAGCAGTACTTC. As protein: CASSEGTSRGGDEQYF.

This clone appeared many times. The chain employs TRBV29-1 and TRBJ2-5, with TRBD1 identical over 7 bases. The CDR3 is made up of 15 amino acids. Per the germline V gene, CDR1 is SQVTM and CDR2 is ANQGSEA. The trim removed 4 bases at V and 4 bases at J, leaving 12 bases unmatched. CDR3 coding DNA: TGCAGCGTTGGCCCCCATGACAGGGTTGGAGAGACCCAGTACTTC. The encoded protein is CSVGPHDRVGETQYF.

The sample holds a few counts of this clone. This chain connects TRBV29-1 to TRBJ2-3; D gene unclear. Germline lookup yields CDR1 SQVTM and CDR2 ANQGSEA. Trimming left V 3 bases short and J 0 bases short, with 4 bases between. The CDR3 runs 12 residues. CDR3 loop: CSVEDSTDTQYF. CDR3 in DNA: TGCAGCGTTGAGGACAGCACAGATACGCAGTATTTT.

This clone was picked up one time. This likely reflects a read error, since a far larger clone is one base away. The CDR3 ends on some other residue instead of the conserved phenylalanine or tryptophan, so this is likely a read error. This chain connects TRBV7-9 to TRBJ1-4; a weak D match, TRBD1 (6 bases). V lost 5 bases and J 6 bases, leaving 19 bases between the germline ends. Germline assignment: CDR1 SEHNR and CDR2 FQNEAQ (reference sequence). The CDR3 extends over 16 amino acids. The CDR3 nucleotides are TGTGCCAGCAGCCGAGGACAGATGGGGATTGATGAAAAACTGTTTCTT. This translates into CASSRGQMGIDEKLFL.

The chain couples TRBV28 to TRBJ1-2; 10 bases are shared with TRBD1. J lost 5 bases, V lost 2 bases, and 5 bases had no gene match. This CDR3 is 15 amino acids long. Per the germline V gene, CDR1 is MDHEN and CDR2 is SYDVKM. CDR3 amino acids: CASSLIGTGDYGYTF. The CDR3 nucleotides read TGTGCCAGCAGTTTAATCGGGACAGGGGATTATGGCTACACCTTC.

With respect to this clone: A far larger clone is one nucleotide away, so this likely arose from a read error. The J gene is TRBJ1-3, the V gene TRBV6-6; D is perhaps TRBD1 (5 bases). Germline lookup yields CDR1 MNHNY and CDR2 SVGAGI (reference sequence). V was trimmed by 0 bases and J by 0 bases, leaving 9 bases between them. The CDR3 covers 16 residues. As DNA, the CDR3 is TGTGCCAGCAGTTACTCGAACAGGCGCTCTGGAAACACCATATATTTT. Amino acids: CASSYSNRRSGNTIYF.

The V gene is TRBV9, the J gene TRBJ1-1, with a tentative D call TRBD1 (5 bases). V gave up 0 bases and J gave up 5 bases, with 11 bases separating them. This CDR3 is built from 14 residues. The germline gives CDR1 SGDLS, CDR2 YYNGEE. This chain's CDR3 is CASSVAMKGTEAFF. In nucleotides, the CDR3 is TGTGCCAGCAGCGTAGCTATGAAGGGGACTGAAGCTTTCTTT.

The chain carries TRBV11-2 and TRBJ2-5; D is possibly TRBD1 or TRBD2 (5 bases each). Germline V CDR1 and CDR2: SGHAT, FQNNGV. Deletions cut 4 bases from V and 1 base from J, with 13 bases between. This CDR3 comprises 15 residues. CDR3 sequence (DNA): TGTGCCAGCAGCTCGTCGAGGGGTATCCAAGAGACCCAGTACTTC. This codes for CASSSSRGIQETQYF.

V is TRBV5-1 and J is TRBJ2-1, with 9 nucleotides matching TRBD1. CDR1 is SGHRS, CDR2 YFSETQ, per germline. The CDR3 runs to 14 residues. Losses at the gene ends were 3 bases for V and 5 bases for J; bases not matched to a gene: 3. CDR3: CASSWGTGNNEQFF. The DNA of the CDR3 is TGCGCCAGCAGCTGGGGGACAGGGAACAATGAGCAGTTCTTC.

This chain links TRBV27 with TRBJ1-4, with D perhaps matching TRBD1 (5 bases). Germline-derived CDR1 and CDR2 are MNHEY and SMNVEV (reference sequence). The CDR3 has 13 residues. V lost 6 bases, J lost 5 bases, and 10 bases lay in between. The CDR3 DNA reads TGTGCCAGCAGGGGACGACGAAATGAAAAACTGTTTTTT. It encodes CASRGRRNEKLFF.

The CDR3 loop is CATSRPQGENTGELFF. The CDR3 DNA follows: TGTGCCACCAGCAGACCACAGGGGGAGAACACCGGGGAGCTGTTTTTT. This chain links TRBV15 with TRBJ2-2; TRBD1 matches at 8 bases. V shed 2 bases, J shed 1 base, and the junction held 3 bases outside the gene matches. The CDR3 is 16 amino acids. Germline CDR1 and CDR2: LNHNV and YYDKDF (reference sequence).

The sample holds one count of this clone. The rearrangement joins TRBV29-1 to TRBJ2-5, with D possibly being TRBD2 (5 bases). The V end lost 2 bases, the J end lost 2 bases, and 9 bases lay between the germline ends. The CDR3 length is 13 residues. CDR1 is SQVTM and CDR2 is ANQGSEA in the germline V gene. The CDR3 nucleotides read TGCAGCGTTGAACGCCCGGGGCAAGAGACCCAGTACTTC. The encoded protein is CSVERPGQETQYF.

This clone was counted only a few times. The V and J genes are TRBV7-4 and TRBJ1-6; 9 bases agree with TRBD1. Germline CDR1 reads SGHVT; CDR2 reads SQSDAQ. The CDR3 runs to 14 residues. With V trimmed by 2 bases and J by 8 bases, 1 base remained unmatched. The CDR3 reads CASSLWTGDSPLHF. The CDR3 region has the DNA TGTGCCAGCAGCTTATGGACAGGGGATTCACCCCTCCACTTT. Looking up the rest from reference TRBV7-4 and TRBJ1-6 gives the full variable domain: GAGVSQSPRYKVAKRGRDVALRCDSISGHVTLYWYRQTLGQGSEVLTYSQSDAQRDKSGRPSGRFSAERPERSVSTLKIQRTEQGDSAVYLCASSLWTGDSPLHFGNGTRLTVT.